A selection of T cell receptor beta chains follows, all from one sample in a study of shared clonotypes between healthy human individuals. Clones were sequenced by immunoSEQ multiplex PCR, and TCRdb holds only the in-frame ones, with some missing. The data hold roughly 2.5 million clones, with around 94% observed a single time. Specimen: naive CD4+ T cells sorted from blood. These receptor sequences come from a man aged 18 to 30 in good health. Both conserved end residues are part of each CDR3. Each record gives: J gene, V gene, clone size, D gene, CDR3 protein, CDR3 DNA. D genes are given only for firm matches. Expanded clones get a size class; other rows say once, few or many, or leave the size out.

j_gene: TRBJ2-3; v_gene: TRBV6-4; abundance: -; d_gene: -; CDR3aa: CASRRAGGTDTQYF; CDR3nt: TGTGCCAGCAGGAGGGCAGGGGGCACAGATACGCAGTATTTT
j_gene: TRBJ2-7; v_gene: TRBV6-4; abundance: -; d_gene: TRBD2; CDR3aa: CASSGLAGGEQYF; CDR3nt: TGTGCCAGCAGTGGACTAGCGGGAGGTGAGCAGTACTTC
j_gene: TRBJ2-7; v_gene: TRBV7-2; abundance: -; d_gene: TRBD1; CDR3aa: CASSLEPGQGNYEQYF; CDR3nt: TGTGCCAGCAGCCTGGAACCGGGACAGGGAAATTACGAGCAGTACTTC
j_gene: TRBJ2-7; v_gene: TRBV5-1; abundance: once; d_gene: -; CDR3aa: CASSLEWQSSYEQYF; CDR3nt: TGCGCCAGCAGCTTGGAGTGGCAGAGCTCCTACGAGCAGTACTTC
j_gene: TRBJ2-3; v_gene: TRBV18; abundance: -; d_gene: TRBD2; CDR3aa: CASSPGTTSDTQYF; CDR3nt: TGTGCCAGCTCACCGGGGACTACTTCAGATACGCAGTATTTT
j_gene: TRBJ2-5; v_gene: TRBV25-1; abundance: once; d_gene: TRBD2; CDR3aa: CASSEMTSGAVRGQYF; CDR3nt: TGTGCCAGCAGTGAGATGACTAGCGGTGCGGTCCGGGGGCAGTACTTC
j_gene: TRBJ2-1; v_gene: TRBV7-2; abundance: once; d_gene: -; CDR3aa: CASTVGGGLYNEQFF; CDR3nt: TGTGCCAGCACCGTAGGAGGCGGTCTCTACAATGAGCAGTTCTTC
j_gene: TRBJ1-4; v_gene: TRBV7-2; abundance: -; d_gene: -; CDR3aa: CASSPQRQVNEKLFF; CDR3nt: TGTGCCAGCAGCCCACAACGACAAGTTAATGAAAAACTGTTTTTT
j_gene: TRBJ2-4; v_gene: TRBV21-1; abundance: -; d_gene: -; CDR3aa: CASSNVVVAKNIQYF; CDR3nt: TGTGCCAGCAGCAATGTAGTCGTAGCCAAAAACATTCAGTACTTC
j_gene: TRBJ2-7; v_gene: TRBV28; abundance: -; d_gene: TRBD1; CDR3aa: CASVHSGTGVYEQYF; CDR3nt: TGTGCCAGCGTCCACTCGGGGACAGGGGTCTACGAGCAGTACTTC
j_gene: TRBJ2-3; v_gene: TRBV13; abundance: -; d_gene: TRBD2; CDR3aa: CASSLGRARDTQYF; CDR3nt: TGTGCCAGCAGCCTCGGGAGGGCCAGGGATACGCAGTATTTT
j_gene: TRBJ2-3; v_gene: TRBV5-1; abundance: -; d_gene: -; CDR3aa: CASSPREGSRTDTQYF; CDR3nt: TGCGCCAGCAGCCCAAGAGAGGGCTCTCGAACAGATACGCAGTATTTT
j_gene: TRBJ2-7; v_gene: TRBV30; abundance: -; d_gene: TRBD1; CDR3aa: CAWRQGWDYEQYF; CDR3nt: TGTGCCTGGAGACAGGGGTGGGACTACGAGCAGTACTTC
j_gene: TRBJ1-1; v_gene: TRBV28; abundance: -; d_gene: TRBD1; CDR3aa: CASTKTGTPLAFF; CDR3nt: TGTGCCAGCACTAAGACAGGGACCCCTTTAGCTTTCTTT
j_gene: TRBJ1-4; v_gene: TRBV5-6; abundance: -; d_gene: -; CDR3aa: CASSLREVGREKLFF; CDR3nt: TGTGCCAGCAGCTTAAGGGAAGTGGGTAGAGAAAAACTGTTTTTT
j_gene: TRBJ2-5; v_gene: TRBV5-1; abundance: -; d_gene: TRBD2; CDR3aa: CASIRGSGVPETQYF; CDR3nt: TGCGCCAGCATTCGAGGGAGCGGGGTCCCAGAGACCCAGTACTTC
j_gene: TRBJ2-7; v_gene: TRBV21-1; abundance: -; d_gene: -; CDR3aa: CASSNPIGTAPYEQYF; CDR3nt: TGTGCCAGCAGCAATCCCATCGGGACAGCTCCATACGAGCAGTACTTC
j_gene: TRBJ2-5; v_gene: TRBV29-1; abundance: once; d_gene: -; CDR3aa: CSGSNGETQYF; CDR3nt: TGCAGCGGCAGTAACGGGGAGACCCAGTACTTC
j_gene: TRBJ1-2; v_gene: TRBV5-6; abundance: -; d_gene: -; CDR3aa: CASSLVQGLGYTF; CDR3nt: TGTGCCAGCAGCTTGGTACAGGGTCTTGGCTACACCTTC
j_gene: TRBJ2-5; v_gene: TRBV5-1; abundance: -; d_gene: TRBD2; CDR3aa: CASSLRLSGGETQYF; CDR3nt: TGCGCCAGCAGCCTACGACTAAGCGGGGGAGAGACCCAGTACTTC
j_gene: TRBJ1-2; v_gene: TRBV4-1; abundance: -; d_gene: -; CDR3aa: CASSQLDSQFYGYTF; CDR3nt: TGCGCCAGCAGCCAATTGGACAGCCAGTTCTATGGCTACACCTTC
j_gene: TRBJ1-4; v_gene: TRBV10-3; abundance: -; d_gene: -; CDR3aa: CAIRRGPETEKLFF; CDR3nt: TGTGCCATCAGGAGAGGACCGGAGACAGAAAAACTGTTTTTT
j_gene: TRBJ2-2; v_gene: TRBV4-1; abundance: -; d_gene: -; CDR3aa: CASSPHVKNTGELFF; CDR3nt: TGCGCCAGCAGCCCACACGTGAAGAACACCGGGGAGCTGTTTTTT
j_gene: TRBJ1-1; v_gene: TRBV19; abundance: -; d_gene: TRBD1; CDR3aa: CASTSQGLNTEAFF; CDR3nt: TGTGCCAGTACTTCACAGGGGTTGAACACTGAAGCTTTCTTT
j_gene: TRBJ2-4; v_gene: TRBV18; abundance: -; d_gene: TRBD1; CDR3aa: CASSTTGNGNIQYF; CDR3nt: TGTGCCAGCTCAACGACAGGGAATGGGAACATTCAGTACTTC
j_gene: TRBJ1-4; v_gene: TRBV30; abundance: -; d_gene: TRBD1; CDR3aa: CAWGRTGIMVGEKLFF; CDR3nt: TGTGCCTGGGGGCGGACAGGGATTATGGTGGGGGAAAAACTGTTTTTT
j_gene: TRBJ2-3; v_gene: TRBV7-9; abundance: -; d_gene: TRBD2; CDR3aa: CASSLITSGGDTQYF; CDR3nt: TGTGCCAGCAGCTTGATAACTAGCGGGGGAGATACGCAGTATTTT
j_gene: TRBJ1-2; v_gene: TRBV5-1; abundance: -; d_gene: -; CDR3aa: CASSLETGPAGYTF; CDR3nt: TGCGCCAGCAGCTTGGAGACGGGCCCCGCCGGCTACACCTTC
j_gene: TRBJ2-5; v_gene: TRBV5-1; abundance: -; d_gene: -; CDR3aa: CASSLGDGKTQYF; CDR3nt: TGCGCCAGCAGCTTGGGGGATGGGAAGACCCAGTACTTC
j_gene: TRBJ1-2; v_gene: TRBV5-6; abundance: -; d_gene: TRBD1; CDR3aa: CASIYRQGKYGYTF; CDR3nt: TGTGCCAGCATATACCGACAGGGAAAATATGGCTACACCTTC
j_gene: TRBJ2-7; v_gene: TRBV7-9; abundance: -; d_gene: TRBD1; CDR3aa: CASSSWDRGYEQYF; CDR3nt: TGTGCCAGCAGCTCCTGGGACAGGGGCTACGAGCAGTACTTC
j_gene: TRBJ1-1; v_gene: TRBV6-6; abundance: -; d_gene: -; CDR3aa: CASSFADRKNTEAFF; CDR3nt: TGTGCCAGCAGTTTTGCAGATAGAAAGAACACTGAAGCTTTCTTT
j_gene: TRBJ2-6; v_gene: TRBV19; abundance: -; d_gene: TRBD1; CDR3aa: CATRTGASGANVLTF; CDR3nt: TGTGCCACTAGGACAGGGGCCTCTGGGGCCAACGTCCTGACTTTC
j_gene: TRBJ2-6; v_gene: TRBV18; abundance: -; d_gene: -; CDR3aa: CASSPPGGTGANVLTF; CDR3nt: TGTGCCAGCTCACCACCCGGGGGGACAGGGGCCAACGTCCTGACTTTC
j_gene: TRBJ1-2; v_gene: TRBV6-5; abundance: -; d_gene: TRBD1; CDR3aa: CASSPGTGGFFGYTF; CDR3nt: TGTGCCAGCAGTCCCGGGACAGGGGGCTTTTTTGGCTACACCTTC
j_gene: TRBJ1-4; v_gene: TRBV5-1; abundance: -; d_gene: -; CDR3aa: CASSLSQPNEKLFF; CDR3nt: TGCGCCAGCAGCTTAAGCCAACCTAATGAAAAACTGTTTTTT
j_gene: TRBJ1-1; v_gene: TRBV28; abundance: few; d_gene: -; CDR3aa: CASSSWNTEAFF; CDR3nt: TGTGCCAGCAGTTCTTGGAACACTGAAGCTTTCTTT
j_gene: TRBJ1-2; v_gene: TRBV19; abundance: -; d_gene: -; CDR3aa: CASSISPDSNYGYTF; CDR3nt: TGTGCCAGTAGTATATCCCCCGACAGCAACTATGGCTACACCTTC
j_gene: TRBJ2-1; v_gene: TRBV6-5; abundance: -; d_gene: -; CDR3aa: CASKGFHEQFF; CDR3nt: TGTGCCAGCAAAGGGTTCCATGAGCAGTTCTTC
j_gene: TRBJ2-7; v_gene: TRBV4-1; abundance: once; d_gene: -; CDR3aa: CASSQGPRVRDEQYF; CDR3nt: TGCGCCAGCAGCCAGGGTCCAAGGGTCAGAGACGAGCAGTACTTC
j_gene: TRBJ2-3; v_gene: TRBV11-2; abundance: -; d_gene: -; CDR3aa: CASSFYGGTDTQYF; CDR3nt: TGTGCCAGCAGCTTCTACGGTGGCACAGATACGCAGTATTTT
j_gene: TRBJ2-5; v_gene: TRBV11-2; abundance: -; d_gene: TRBD1; CDR3aa: CASSTPGQPKETQYF; CDR3nt: TGTGCCAGCAGCACTCCGGGACAGCCTAAAGAGACCCAGTACTTC
j_gene: TRBJ2-1; v_gene: TRBV6-1; abundance: -; d_gene: TRBD2; CDR3aa: CASRGLAAYSNEQFF; CDR3nt: TGTGCCAGCAGAGGACTAGCCGCCTACTCCAATGAGCAGTTCTTC
j_gene: TRBJ2-3; v_gene: TRBV30; abundance: -; d_gene: -; CDR3aa: CAWRGGTDTQYF; CDR3nt: TGTGCCTGGAGGGGAGGAACAGATACGCAGTATTTT
j_gene: TRBJ1-3; v_gene: TRBV4-2; abundance: -; d_gene: TRBD1; CDR3aa: CASSQDLQGGNTIYF; CDR3nt: TGTGCCAGCAGCCAAGATCTACAGGGGGGAAACACCATATATTTT
j_gene: TRBJ2-3; v_gene: TRBV5-1; abundance: -; d_gene: TRBD2; CDR3aa: CASSLSGTSGGSTDTQYF; CDR3nt: TGCGCCAGCAGCTTGTCGGGTACTAGCGGGGGTAGCACAGATACGCAGTATTTT
j_gene: TRBJ2-1; v_gene: TRBV5-1; abundance: -; d_gene: -; CDR3aa: CASSSSGGGVRYNEQFF; CDR3nt: TGCGCCAGCAGCTCGTCCGGGGGTGGGGTCAGATACAATGAGCAGTTCTTC
j_gene: TRBJ1-2; v_gene: TRBV27; abundance: -; d_gene: TRBD1; CDR3aa: CASSPTGGAHGYTF; CDR3nt: TGTGCCAGCAGCCCTACAGGGGGCGCACATGGCTACACCTTC
j_gene: TRBJ1-2; v_gene: TRBV6-5; abundance: -; d_gene: -; CDR3aa: CASSFRDKGNGGYTF; CDR3nt: TGTGCCAGCAGTTTCCGGGACAAGGGAAATGGAGGCTACACCTTC
j_gene: TRBJ1-4; v_gene: TRBV2; abundance: few; d_gene: -; CDR3aa: CASRGSRIEKLFF; CDR3nt: TGTGCCAGCAGGGGCAGCCGAATCGAAAAACTGTTTTTT
j_gene: TRBJ2-7; v_gene: TRBV5-1; abundance: -; d_gene: TRBD2; CDR3aa: CASSLKTSGGSYEQYF; CDR3nt: TGCGCCAGCAGTCTTAAGACTAGCGGGGGGTCTTACGAGCAGTACTTC
j_gene: TRBJ1-2; v_gene: TRBV5-1; abundance: -; d_gene: -; CDR3aa: CASSLGTAFNYGYTF; CDR3nt: TGCGCCAGCAGCTTGGGGACAGCGTTTAACTATGGCTACACCTTC
j_gene: TRBJ2-3; v_gene: TRBV6-1; abundance: -; d_gene: -; CDR3aa: CATLPTFSTDTQYF; CDR3nt: TGTGCCACCCTTCCTACGTTCAGCACAGATACGCAGTATTTT
j_gene: TRBJ1-1; v_gene: TRBV6-5; abundance: -; d_gene: -; CDR3aa: CASSPLGRTEAFF; CDR3nt: TGTGCCAGCTCCCCCCTCGGGAGAACTGAAGCTTTCTTT
j_gene: TRBJ2-3; v_gene: TRBV5-1; abundance: -; d_gene: -; CDR3aa: CASSRTVLGDTQYF; CDR3nt: TGCGCCAGCAGCCGGACGGTATTAGGAGATACGCAGTATTTT